The clone carrying this TCR beta chain was seen once. The antigen is unknown. The PCR had 60 Vbeta and 13 Jbeta primers. TCRdb keeps only in-frame clones here, not all; method: immunoSEQ multiplex PCR. The table has roughly 180,000 clones, 79% seen once. This sample was included in a study of cytomegalovirus exposure and HLA in healthy donors. Study-level findings and limits: HLA alleles were associated with 15,000 to 20,000 TCR beta sequences in a later analysis at 0.05 false discovery rate. Analyzed later, association rates of TCRs varied across HLA loci, with DRB1 most and HLA-C fewest.

The CDR3 extends over 15 amino acids. The germline CDR1 and CDR2 sequences are SGDLS and YYNGEE. The V gene lost 4 bases and the J gene lost 3 bases, with 17 bases spanning the gap. Material: PBMCs. V gene TRBV9 combines with J gene TRBJ2-7, with a possible D match to TRBD2 (7 bases). The source of this sequence is a girl aged 5-17 years in good health and CMV-seropositive. The CDR3 coding sequence is TGTGCCAGCAGCCCCCAGGGGACTAAAAACTACGAGCAGTACTTC. Translation gives CASSPQGTKNYEQYF.